This T cell receptor (beta chain) is drawn from a study of T cell changes during pregnancy in multiple sclerosis (dated by TCRdb to between 2017 and 2020). Concerning the study at large: The study looked at changes in the T cell repertoire across pregnancy in women with multiple sclerosis.

As concerns this clone: Its antigen target is currently unknown. Base quality data are lacking; no much larger clone is found one base away.

The library was made by the immunoSEQ multiplex PCR assay. TCRdb's version of the immuneACCESS table is confined to in-frame rearrangements and falls short of the full clone set. An unresolved V gene accounts for under half of the shortfall where checked; the remainder is of unknown origin. For this sample there are just under 70,000 clones; 91% appear just once. The ten largest account for about 0.92% of the sample. From V the trimming removes 1 base and from J it removes 2 bases, while the gene matches leave 4 bases of the junction unaccounted for. Reading from cysteine to phenylalanine, the CDR3 counts 15 amino acids. Only the CDR3 region is kept as DNA, spanning 45 bases read in frame from base 1. CDR1 and CDR2, looked up from the germline V gene (reference sequence), are LNHDA and SQIVND.

The receptor's source is a female donor with multiple sclerosis, enrolled in a pregnancy study. The starting material was peripheral blood, obtained in the second trimester of pregnancy. The V and J segments used are TRBV19 and TRBJ1-2, with TRBD1 matching 7 junction bases. CDR3 sequence: CASSIGGQVNYGYTF. The nucleotide sequence is TGTGCCAGTAGTATAGGTGGACAGGTGAACTATGGCTACACCTTC.